Listed below are T cell receptor beta chains from one sample, sequenced in a study of cytomegalovirus exposure and HLA in healthy donors. Sequencing used immunoSEQ multiplex PCR; TCRdb keeps in-frame clones, though not all of them. The table has fewer than 140,000 clones, about 88% seen once. Sequenced: PBMCs. The receptors stem from a woman aged 18-29 years in good health and CMV-seropositive. CDR3s include the opening cysteine and the closing phenylalanine or tryptophan. Fields, in order: V gene, J gene, D gene, clone size, CDR3 protein, CDR3 DNA. A D gene is named only where the DNA matches it firmly. Some rows have no size entry. The others give once, few or many, or a class for an expanded clone.

TRBV15	TRBJ1-2	-	-	CATSSANYGYTF	TGTGCCACCAGCAGCGCTAACTATGGCTACACCTTC
TRBV9	TRBJ2-5	TRBD2	-	CASSVGGLRGGGETQYF	TGTGCCAGCAGCGTAGGAGGCCTCCGGGGGGGCGGGGAGACCCAGTACTTC
TRBV10-1	TRBJ2-1	TRBD1	-	CASSAGQGYNEQFF	TGCGCCAGCAGTGCGGGACAGGGCTACAATGAGCAGTTCTTC
TRBV4-3	TRBJ2-6	-	-	CASSQDPSAGVFSGANVLTF	TGCGCCAGCAGCCAAGACCCCTCGGCGGGCGTATTCTCTGGGGCCAACGTCCTGACTTTC
TRBV2	TRBJ1-4	-	-	CASRREESANEKLFF	TGTGCCAGCAGGAGGGAAGAATCAGCTAATGAAAAACTGTTTTTT
TRBV2	TRBJ2-5	TRBD2	once	CASNERGHKETQYF	TGTGCCAGCAATGAGCGGGGGCATAAGGAGACCCAGTACTTC
TRBV25-1	TRBJ2-7	-	-	CASTLRGGYEQYF	TGTGCCAGCACCCTGAGGGGGGGCTACGAGCAGTACTTC
TRBV27	TRBJ2-1	-	-	CASSLGLHNEQFF	TGTGCCAGCAGCCTAGGACTGCACAATGAGCAGTTCTTC
TRBV7-9	TRBJ1-2	-	-	CASSFLREGHGYTF	TGTGCCAGCAGCTTCCTCAGGGAGGGCCATGGCTACACCTTC
TRBV7-9	TRBJ1-1	TRBD1	-	CASSSDWGQGALDTEAFF	TGTGCCAGCAGCTCAGACTGGGGACAGGGGGCGTTGGACACTGAAGCTTTCTTT
TRBV28	TRBJ2-7	-	-	CASARPGKEYEQYF	TGTGCCAGCGCTCGCCCGGGGAAGGAATACGAGCAGTACTTC
TRBV5-6	TRBJ1-5	-	-	CASSLGRDISNQPQHF	TGTGCCAGCAGCTTGGGCCGGGACATTAGCAATCAGCCCCAGCATTTT
TRBV7-2	TRBJ2-2	-	-	CASSSWSSGTGELFF	TGTGCCAGCAGCTCCTGGAGCTCGGGCACCGGGGAGCTGTTTTTT
TRBV25-1	TRBJ1-1	TRBD1	once	CASSDPTGGTEAFF	TGTGCCAGCAGTGACCCGACAGGGGGCACTGAAGCTTTCTTT
TRBV6-4	TRBJ2-1	-	-	CASSDPLTFRSYNEQFF	TGTGCCAGCAGTGACCCCCTTACATTCCGCTCCTACAATGAGCAGTTCTTC
TRBV5-6	TRBJ2-5	-	few	CASRPTGEETQYF	TGTGCCAGCAGGCCTACGGGGGAGGAGACCCAGTACTTC